Listed below are T cell receptor beta chains from one sample, sequenced in a study of blood T cell repertoires in COVID-19. Assay: immunoSEQ multiplex PCR; the TCRdb copy retains only in-frame clones and omits some. The repertoire consists of 170,000 or so clones, with 87% occurring once and the leading ten covering around an eighth. Sequencing was performed on peripheral blood. The receptors stem from a woman in her 70s with COVID-19, enrolled during active disease. Both conserved end residues are part of each CDR3. A D gene is named only where the DNA matches it firmly. Clone size is not always given. Where it is, it says once, few, many or a class for expanded clones.

abundance: NA; d_gene: NA; j_gene: TRBJ1-6; v_gene: TRBV7-9; CDR3nt: TGTGCCAGCAGCCCCCCCCGCGACAGCTATAATTCACCCCTCCACTTT; CDR3aa: CASSPPRDSYNSPLHF
abundance: few; d_gene: NA; j_gene: TRBJ1-4; v_gene: TRBV19; CDR3nt: TGTGCCAGTAGATCGACAGGAGGTGAAAAACTGTTTTTT; CDR3aa: CASRSTGGEKLFF
abundance: NA; d_gene: TRBD1; j_gene: TRBJ2-5; v_gene: TRBV10-3; CDR3nt: TGTGCCATCAGTGCAGACAGGGTAGAGACCCAGTACTTC; CDR3aa: CAISADRVETQYF
abundance: NA; d_gene: TRBD2; j_gene: TRBJ2-1; v_gene: TRBV30; CDR3nt: TGTGCCTGGAGTGCGATAGCGGGGTACAATGAGCAGTTCTTC; CDR3aa: CAWSAIAGYNEQFF
abundance: NA; d_gene: NA; j_gene: TRBJ2-3; v_gene: TRBV7-8; CDR3nt: TGTGCCAGCAGCTTAGTGCGGCCGAGCACAGATACGCAGTATTTT; CDR3aa: CASSLVRPSTDTQYF
abundance: NA; d_gene: TRBD2; j_gene: TRBJ2-7; v_gene: TRBV5-4; CDR3nt: TGTGCCAGCAGCCGACTAGCGGACTACGAGCAGTACTTC; CDR3aa: CASSRLADYEQYF
abundance: once; d_gene: TRBD1; j_gene: TRBJ1-2; v_gene: TRBV9; CDR3nt: TGTGCCAGCAGGGACAGGGGAAGTTATGGCTACACCTTC; CDR3aa: CASRDRGSYGYTF
abundance: NA; d_gene: NA; j_gene: TRBJ2-5; v_gene: TRBV7-6; CDR3nt: TGTGCCAGCAGCCCATGGGGAGACAACCAAGAGACCCAGTACTTC; CDR3aa: CASSPWGDNQETQYF
abundance: NA; d_gene: TRBD1; j_gene: TRBJ2-3; v_gene: TRBV6-7; CDR3nt: TGTGCCAGCAGCCTGGACAGGGGCACAGATACGCAGTATTTT; CDR3aa: CASSLDRGTDTQYF
abundance: NA; d_gene: TRBD1; j_gene: TRBJ2-7; v_gene: TRBV9; CDR3nt: TGTGCCAGCAGCGCCCAGGGGGCAGGGGCCTACGAGCAGTACTTC; CDR3aa: CASSAQGAGAYEQYF
abundance: NA; d_gene: TRBD1; j_gene: TRBJ1-1; v_gene: TRBV19; CDR3nt: TGTGCCAGTAGTACACGACAGGGACCTGAAGCTTTCTTT; CDR3aa: CASSTRQGPEAFF
abundance: NA; d_gene: TRBD2; j_gene: TRBJ2-5; v_gene: TRBV5-6; CDR3nt: TGTGCCAGCACACTAGCGGGATTGTACCAAGAGACCCAGTACTTC; CDR3aa: CASTLAGLYQETQYF
abundance: NA; d_gene: NA; j_gene: TRBJ1-5; v_gene: TRBV27; CDR3nt: TGTGCCAGCAGTTCCTTCGTTACGGGGAATGACAATCAGCCCCAGCATTTT; CDR3aa: CASSSFVTGNDNQPQHF
abundance: NA; d_gene: TRBD2; j_gene: TRBJ2-1; v_gene: TRBV29-1; CDR3nt: TGCAGCGTTACACGGACTAGCGGAAGCGATGAGCAGTTCTTC; CDR3aa: CSVTRTSGSDEQFF
abundance: NA; d_gene: TRBD1; j_gene: TRBJ1-2; v_gene: TRBV7-8; CDR3nt: TGTGCCAGCAGCTTAGAGGGACAGGGGAGTAATTATGGCTACACCTTC; CDR3aa: CASSLEGQGSNYGYTF
abundance: NA; d_gene: TRBD1; j_gene: TRBJ2-1; v_gene: TRBV6-5; CDR3nt: TGTGCCAGCAACCCTACAGGGGTGATTCGGGGTGAGCAGTTCTTC; CDR3aa: CASNPTGVIRGEQFF
abundance: NA; d_gene: TRBD2; j_gene: TRBJ2-1; v_gene: TRBV6-4; CDR3nt: TGTGCCAGCAGTGCAATGACTAGCGGGATAGGAGATGAGCAGTTCTTC; CDR3aa: CASSAMTSGIGDEQFF
abundance: once; d_gene: TRBD1; j_gene: TRBJ1-3; v_gene: TRBV3-1/TRBV3-2; CDR3nt: TGTGCCAGCAGCCAAAACCCGACAGGGGGCTCTGGAAACACCATATATTTT; CDR3aa: CASSQNPTGGSGNTIYF
abundance: NA; d_gene: NA; j_gene: TRBJ1-1; v_gene: TRBV25-1; CDR3nt: TGTGCCAGCAGTGGGACATTTCCTGGCACTGAAGCTTTCTTT; CDR3aa: CASSGTFPGTEAFF
abundance: NA; d_gene: NA; j_gene: TRBJ2-7; v_gene: TRBV7-2; CDR3nt: TGTGCCAGCAGCTTAGGGTCTCAGTACGAGCAGTACTTC; CDR3aa: CASSLGSQYEQYF
abundance: NA; d_gene: TRBD2; j_gene: TRBJ2-2; v_gene: TRBV27; CDR3nt: TGTGCCAGCAGAGGACTAGCGGGAACCGGGGAGCTGTTTTTT; CDR3aa: CASRGLAGTGELFF
abundance: NA; d_gene: TRBD2; j_gene: TRBJ2-1; v_gene: TRBV9; CDR3nt: TGTGCCAGCAGCTCCCTCGCGGGAGGAACCTACAATGAGCAGTTCTTC; CDR3aa: CASSSLAGGTYNEQFF
abundance: NA; d_gene: NA; j_gene: TRBJ2-2; v_gene: TRBV4-1; CDR3nt: TGCGCCAGCAGCCAGGAGGGGCCCGGGGAGCTGTTTTTT; CDR3aa: CASSQEGPGELFF
abundance: NA; d_gene: NA; j_gene: TRBJ1-3; v_gene: TRBV4-3; CDR3nt: TGCGCCAGCAGCCAGAGCTCTGGAAACACCATATATTTT; CDR3aa: CASSQSSGNTIYF
abundance: once; d_gene: TRBD2; j_gene: TRBJ2-6; v_gene: TRBV9; CDR3nt: TGTGCCAGCAGCGCCCCTAGCGGGAGGGCCTTTGGGGCCAACGTCCTGACTTTC; CDR3aa: CASSAPSGRAFGANVLTF